These T cell receptor beta chains were read from a single sample in a study of PD-1 blockade in mismatch repair-deficient tumors. Produced via immunoSEQ multiplex PCR; TCRdb's table is partial and in-frame only. Of about 14,000 clones listed, about 86% are singletons. The antigens these receptors bind are not known. The sample was cells cultured in vitro, taken from a patient treated with pembrolizumab. The origin of the receptors is an adult with mismatch repair-deficient cancer. The CDR3 runs from the conserved cysteine through the conserved F or W. The D gene is left open where the match is weak. Clone size is shown for a subset of rows, as once, few, many or a class of expanded clone.

CDR3nt,CDR3aa,len,j_gene,d_gene,v_gene,abundance
TGTGCCAGCAGCCCCGGTACCGGGAGAGGCGGGGAGCTGTTTTTT,CASSPGTGRGGELFF,15,TRBJ2-2,NA,TRBV11-2,NA
TGTGCCAGCAGTCAGTCACGGACAGAAGGCTACACCTTC,CASSQSRTEGYTF,13,TRBJ1-2,NA,TRBV28,few
TGTGCCAGCAGTTACCAGGGAAGGGAGCAGTTCTTC,CASSYQGREQFF,12,TRBJ2-1,NA,TRBV6-9,NA
TGTGCCAGCAGTTTTACCGGGGCAGGAGGAAACACCATATATTTT,CASSFTGAGGNTIYF,15,TRBJ1-3,NA,TRBV28,NA
TGTGCCAGTAGTCCTACAGGGACGCCCTACGAGCAGTACTTC,CASSPTGTPYEQYF,14,TRBJ2-7,NA,TRBV19,NA
TGTGCCAGTAGTAATACAGGGGCGGTAAGAAGAAACACCATATATTTT,CASSNTGAVRRNTIYF,16,TRBJ1-3,TRBD1,TRBV19,NA
TGTGCCAGAAGCGCCACAGGAGTGGATACGCAGTATTTT,CARSATGVDTQYF,13,TRBJ2-3,NA,TRBV5-3,once
TGTGCCAGCAGTGAAGAGGTAGTATTCGAGCAGTACTTC,CASSEEVVFEQYF,13,TRBJ2-7,NA,TRBV2,NA
TGTGCCAGCAGTTACTCGGGGAGAGTCAGGTCCTACGAGCAGTACTTC,CASSYSGRVRSYEQYF,16,TRBJ2-7,NA,TRBV6-5,NA
TGCGCCAGCAGCTCCAACCTCAACAATGAGCAGTTCTTC,CASSSNLNNEQFF,13,TRBJ2-1,NA,TRBV5-1,NA
TGTGCCAGCAGCCCAAGACAGTATAATTCACCCCTCCACTTT,CASSPRQYNSPLHF,14,TRBJ1-6,NA,TRBV7-6,once
TGCGCCAGCAGCTTCCGCAGAGCAACTAATGAAAAACTGTTTTTT,CASSFRRATNEKLFF,15,TRBJ1-4,NA,TRBV5-1,NA
TGTGCCAGCAGCTTGTCAAGGGTCCTCTCCTACGAGCAGTACTTC,CASSLSRVLSYEQYF,15,TRBJ2-7,NA,TRBV5-6,NA
TGTGCCTGTGTGCAGAGCATGAACACTGAAGCTTTCTTT,CACVQSMNTEAFF,13,TRBJ1-1,NA,TRBV30,NA
TGTGCCAGCACCCCCAGGGGGGCGCGGAGTCAGACGCAGTATTTT,CASTPRGARSQTQYF,15,TRBJ2-3,NA,TRBV9,NA
TGTGCCTGGAGTAGGGGCTACTATGGCTACACCTTC,CAWSRGYYGYTF,12,TRBJ1-2,NA,TRBV30,NA
TGCGCCAGCAGCTTGGGCCAAGCCTTTGAGCAGTTCTTC,CASSLGQAFEQFF,13,TRBJ2-1,NA,TRBV5-1,NA
TGTGCCAGCAGCGTGGGCCCGGGACTAGCCGATAGAGAGACCCAGTACTTC,CASSVGPGLADRETQYF,17,TRBJ2-5,TRBD2,TRBV5-4,NA
TGCGCCAGCAGCACCGGGACGGGAAACACTGAAGCTTTCTTT,CASSTGTGNTEAFF,14,TRBJ1-1,NA,TRBV5-1,NA
TGCGCCAGCAGTGACGGGTCAGATACGCAGTATTTT,CASSDGSDTQYF,12,TRBJ2-3,NA,TRBV10-1,NA
TGCGCCAGCAGCTTCGACTCCACTAATGAAAAACTGTTTTTT,CASSFDSTNEKLFF,14,TRBJ1-4,NA,TRBV5-1,NA
TGTGCCAGCAGTGGGTGGGGGGCCCCCTCTGGGGCCAACGTCCTGACTTTC,CASSGWGAPSGANVLTF,17,TRBJ2-6,NA,TRBV7-6,NA
TGCGCCAGCACTGGTCTAGCGGGATCCTACGAGCAGTACTTC,CASTGLAGSYEQYF,14,TRBJ2-7,TRBD2,TRBV5-1,NA
TGCGCCAGCAGCCAAATTCACAGGGGATCCTACGAGCAGTACTTC,CASSQIHRGSYEQYF,15,TRBJ2-7,TRBD1,TRBV4-1,NA
TGTGCCTGGGAGCCTTCCGGGACTGGTGGCTACACCTTC,CAWEPSGTGGYTF,13,TRBJ1-2,NA,TRBV30,NA
TGCGCCAGCAGCTTCGGGGGGACGAATCAGCCCCAGCATTTT,CASSFGGTNQPQHF,14,TRBJ1-5,NA,TRBV5-1,NA
TGTGCCAGCCGTGACAGGTACAATGAGCAGTTCTTC,CASRDRYNEQFF,12,TRBJ2-1,NA,TRBV28,NA
TGTGCCAGCAGCCCATCCCCAGCGGGCCTCTCCTACAATGAGCAGTTCTTC,CASSPSPAGLSYNEQFF,17,TRBJ2-1,NA,TRBV7-6,NA
TGTGCCAGCAGCTTAGACTGGACCACTAGCTCTGGAAACACCATATATTTT,CASSLDWTTSSGNTIYF,17,TRBJ1-3,NA,TRBV11-3,NA
TGCAGCGTTCGGGGACAGAGCTCCTACGAGCAGTACTTC,CSVRGQSSYEQYF,13,TRBJ2-7,TRBD1,TRBV29-1,NA
TGTGCCAGCAGCCCAGGGCCCGCCTACGAGCAGTACTTC,CASSPGPAYEQYF,13,TRBJ2-7,NA,TRBV11-2,NA
TGTGCCAGTTGTATCGGCTACGAGCAGTACTTC,CASCIGYEQYF,11,TRBJ2-7,NA,TRBV28,NA
TGTGCCAGCAGCGTCCGGACAGGCCTAGGGATGGATACGCAGTATTTT,CASSVRTGLGMDTQYF,16,TRBJ2-3,TRBD1,TRBV9,NA